This T cell receptor beta chain was captured by sequencing in a study of OX40 agonist ivuxolimab in advanced cancers. Turning to the study itself: Patients enrolled in dose escalation were diagnosed with hepatocellular carcinoma, melanoma, renal cell or head and neck cancer. Findings of the study overall: Some nonresponders likewise displayed low normalized T-cell clonal expansion.

A word on this clone: Antigen unknown.

Germline CDR1 reads SGHTA; CDR2 reads FQGNSA. Trimming removed 5 bases at V and 4 bases at J, with 12 bases between. CDR3 length equals 14 residues. The assay was immunoSEQ multiplex PCR, and TCRdb's table has in-frame clones only and misses some. The data show tens of thousands of clones, with just over 85% seen just once and about 1.9% held by the top ten. V gene TRBV7-2 combines with J gene TRBJ1-5; weak D call: TRBD1 (5 bases). The TCR originated in an adult with an advanced solid tumor such as melanoma, head and neck, liver or kidney cancer. Specimen: CD4+ or CD8+ T cells sorted from blood, collected in a trial of the OX40 agonist ivuxolimab. The CDR3: CASSLRRGNQPQHF. The CDR3 DNA reads TGTGCCAGCAGCCTAAGGAGGGGTAATCAGCCCCAGCATTTT.